This T cell receptor (beta chain) came from a study of blood T cell repertoires in COVID-19. V lost 2 bases and J lost 5; bases outside the gene matches: 7. This CDR3 contains 15 residues. From germline, CDR1 is SGHVS and CDR2 FQNEAQ. The authors' processing: It was from reference gene primer amplification that nucleated cell counts were estimated. This table comes from immunoSEQ multiplex PCR, and its TCRdb copy is limited to in-frame clones, with some not included. V and J calls and clone size are as listed in that table; D and trimming were resolved from the DNA. The sample has hundreds of thousands of clones; about 91% are singletons.

Material for sequencing was PBMCs or T cells enriched from blood (not recorded which). This clonotype was obtained from a middle-aged woman who had recovered from COVID-19. This chain connects TRBV7-8 to TRBJ2-5; 8 nucleotides line up with TRBD2. CDR3 in DNA: TGTGCCAGCAGCTTATGGGAGCGGGAGTATGAGACCCAGTACTTC. It translates to CASSLWEREYETQYF.